The clone carrying this TCR beta chain is medium-sized (0.01 to 0.1%) by share. This sample was included in a study of prognosis after radiotherapy for stage I lung cancer. In the study overall: No patient received concurrent therapy with stereotactic body radiotherapy.

Amplification of the TCR beta CDR3 (from genomic DNA) was done by two-round multiplex PCR. Specific primers for each TRBV and TRBJ gene were what first-round PCR used. TCRdb re-analysed the multiplex PCR reads in MiXCR, keeping a single row per CDR3 protein. This table holds approximately 10,000 distinct CDR3 sequences, approximately 36% found once. V lost 4 bases, J lost 4 bases, and 2 bases stayed unmatched. The length of the CDR3 is 14 residues. The germline gives CDR1 SGHAT, CDR2 FQDESV (reference sequence). Sequencing was performed on PBMCs, taken before or after stereotactic body radiation therapy (not recorded which). This clonotype was obtained from a donor aged 50 or older with non-small cell lung cancer. This chain joins TRBV11-1 and TRBJ2-7; 12 nucleotides line up with TRBD2. The CDR3 nucleotides read TGTGCCAGCAGCTGGACTAGCGGGATTTACGAGCAGTACTTC. Translating it yields CASSWTSGIYEQYF.